The 30 T cell receptor beta chains below come from one sample, sequenced in a study of blood T cell repertoires in COVID-19. Data came from immunoSEQ multiplex PCR; TCRdb stores just in-frame clones and leaves some out. The sample lists 95,000 to 110,000 clones; around 83% were seen once. Sequenced: peripheral blood. The receptors were gathered from a man aged 65-85 years with acute or convalescent COVID-19.

Worth noting for this clone: A read error may account for a junction end that differs from germline. The V and J genes are TRBV7-7 and TRBJ2-5; D is perhaps TRBD1 (6 bases). Germline V gene data show CDR1 as SSHAT and CDR2 as FNYEAQ (reference sequence). The CDR3 sequence is 15 residues long. CDR3 nucleotides: TGTGCTAGCAGCTTAGAAACAGGGCACCAAGAGACCCAGTACTTC. Its translation is CASSLETGHQETQYF.

This clone was found once. V usage is TRBV5-6 and J usage is TRBJ2-7; maybe TRBD1 (6 bases). Germline V gene sequence: CDR1 SGHDT, CDR2 YYEEEE. CDR3 size: 12 residues. Trimming stripped 4 bases from V and 4 bases from J, with 9 bases between. CDR3: CASSQGQYEQYF. For the CDR3, the DNA is TGTGCCAGCAGCCAAGGACAGTACGAGCAGTACTTC.

The rearrangement links TRBV29-1 to TRBJ2-6; D call uncertain. Looked up from germline, CDR1 is SQVTM and CDR2 is ANQGSEA. Trimming stripped 5 bases from V and 0 bases from J, with 11 bases between. The CDR3 loop spans 15 amino acids. This chain's CDR3 is CSVYTGRSGANVLTF. The CDR3 region has the DNA TGCAGCGTTTATACCGGTCGCTCTGGGGCCAACGTCCTGACTTTC.

The rearrangement joins TRBV7-2 to TRBJ2-7, with 13 bases aligning to TRBD2. Per germline, CDR1 SGHTA and CDR2 FQGNSA. The CDR3 sequence is 16 residues long. V trimming: 5 bases; J trimming: 2 bases; junction bases outside the gene matches: 6. The CDR3 coding sequence is TGTGCCAGCAGCCCCAGACTAGCGGGGGGCCCCTACGAGCAGTACTTC. Protein sequence: CASSPRLAGGPYEQYF.

This sequence joins TRBV2 and TRBJ1-5; TRBD1 matches 7 bases. Germline CDR1 SNHLY, CDR2 FYNNEI. The CDR3 is 14 amino acids. Trimming cost V 3 bases and J 2 bases; bases outside gene matches: 1. Written as DNA, the CDR3 is TGTGCCAGCAGTGACCAGGGGGGCAATCAGCCCCAGCATTTT. Amino acid sequence: CASSDQGGNQPQHF.

On this clone itself: This is likely a read error, given that the CDR3 carries no conserved phenylalanine or tryptophan at its end. J is TRBJ1-1 and V is TRBV20-1; no clear D gene. In germline, CDR1 is DFQATT, CDR2 SNEGSKA (reference sequence). The V end lost 0 bases, the J end lost 4 bases, and 3 bases lay between the germline ends. This CDR3 is 11 amino acids long. Written as DNA, the CDR3 is TGCAGTGCTAGAGATAGCACTGAAGCTTTCCTT. It translates to CSARDSTEAFL.

The chain is built from TRBV5-1 and TRBJ1-1, with a tentative D call TRBD1 (5 bases). There are 13 residues in the CDR3. The germline V gene encodes CDR1 SGHRS and CDR2 YFSETQ. V was pared by 4 bases and J by 7 bases, with 14 bases between. DNA of the CDR3: TGCGCCAGCAGCCCACAAACAGGAGTTGAAGCTTTCTTT. Translation gives CASSPQTGVEAFF.

The chain is built from TRBV2 and TRBJ2-7; TRBD1 might be the D (5 bases). In germline, CDR1 is SNHLY, CDR2 FYNNEI. The CDR3 contains 16 residues. With 8 bases removed from V and 0 bases from J, the gap between germline ends came to 20 bases. CDR3 loop: CASEPTQQASSYEQYF. CDR3 coding DNA: TGTGCCAGCGAGCCTACGCAACAGGCCAGCTCCTACGAGCAGTACTTC.

V and J are TRBV29-1 and TRBJ2-7; 9 positions agree with TRBD1. This CDR3 has 13 amino acids. CDR1 is SQVTM, CDR2 ANQGSEA, per germline. Trimming cost V 6 bases and J 2 bases; bases outside gene matches: 5. The CDR3 is CSVGTGTTYEQYF. In DNA form, the CDR3 reads TGCAGCGTCGGGACAGGGACTACCTACGAGCAGTACTTC.

The rearrangement links TRBV11-2 to TRBJ2-5, with D tentatively TRBD1 (5 bases). Germline CDR1 and CDR2: SGHAT and FQNNGV. The CDR3 covers 13 residues. V lost 5 bases and J lost 2, with 9 bases in between. DNA of the CDR3: TGTGCCAGCAGCCCGACAGCGCAAGAGACCCAGTACTTC. This codes for CASSPTAQETQYF.

The rearrangement uses TRBV20-1 and TRBJ2-5, with a weak D call TRBD1 (5 bases). Trimming removed 4 bases at V and 4 bases at J, with 7 bases between. Germline V gives CDR1 DFQATT, CDR2 SNEGSKA (reference sequence). The length of the CDR3 is 11 residues. For the CDR3, the DNA is TGCAGTGCTACCACAGGAGAGACCCAGTACTTC. This encodes CSATTGETQYF.

This chain links TRBV6-5 with TRBJ2-1, with 8 positions matching TRBD1. Germline CDR1 reads MNHEY; CDR2 reads SVGAGI. The CDR3 extends over 13 amino acids. V lost 2 bases, J lost 9 bases, and 3 bases stayed unmatched. The CDR3 reads CASSYLTGAEQFF. CDR3 nucleotides: TGTGCCAGCAGTTACCTGACAGGGGCTGAGCAGTTCTTC.

Here the CDR3 reads CASSPSGLAGGNTGELFF. The CDR3 region has the DNA TGTGCCAGCAGCCCTTCCGGACTAGCGGGGGGTAACACCGGGGAGCTGTTTTTT. The chain combines TRBV7-3 with TRBJ2-2, with 14 bases aligning to TRBD2. J gave up 2 bases and V 5 bases, and 7 bases lay outside the gene matches. The length of the CDR3 is 18 residues. Per the germline V gene, CDR1 is SGHTA and CDR2 is FQGTGA.

The rearrangement links TRBV5-6 to TRBJ1-2, with D possibly matching TRBD1 (6 bases). This CDR3 is built from 14 residues. Germline CDR1 SGHDT, CDR2 YYEEEE. V was cut by 3 bases and J by 5 bases, with 14 bases left in between. The CDR3: CASSSGTRSYGYTF. The CDR3 nucleotides read TGTGCCAGCAGCTCCGGGACAAGATCGTATGGCTACACCTTC.

This chain uses TRBV5-1 with TRBJ1-2; D gene ambiguous. CDR1 is SGHRS, CDR2 YFSETQ, per germline. V was trimmed by 6 bases and J by 5 bases, leaving 14 bases between them. CDR3 size: 13 residues. The CDR3 DNA sequence: TGCGCCAGCAACGCTATCCCATCTTATGGCTACACCTTC. Translating it yields CASNAIPSYGYTF.

The chain combines TRBV7-3 with TRBJ2-2; TRBD1 is a possible D gene (5 bases). This CDR3 comprises 15 residues. Per the germline V gene, CDR1 is SGHTA and CDR2 is FQGTGA. V shed 9 bases and J shed 0 bases, with 14 bases lying between them. The CDR3 spells CASKQGATNTGELFF. Written as DNA, the CDR3 is TGTGCCAGTAAACAAGGGGCAACGAACACCGGGGAGCTGTTTTTT.

The gene calls are TRBV18 and TRBJ1-1; weak D call: TRBD1 (6 bases). This CDR3 is built from 15 residues. Germline V lookup: CDR1 KGHSH, CDR2 LQKENI. V was pared by 3 bases and J by 3 bases, with 14 bases between. The CDR3 here is CASSPGQPGDTEAFF. The CDR3 DNA reads TGTGCCAGCTCACCGGGACAACCCGGGGACACTGAAGCTTTCTTT.

The gene calls are TRBV14 and TRBJ1-2; 9 bases are shared with TRBD1. V lost 0 bases and J lost 5; bases outside the gene matches: 7. The CDR3 runs to 16 residues. CDR1 is SGHDN and CDR2 is FVKESK in the germline V gene. CDR3 nucleotide sequence: TGTGCCAGCAGCCAAGATCCAACCGGGACAGGGTATGGCTACACCTTC. Translated, it gives CASSQDPTGTGYGYTF.

The gene calls are TRBV27 and TRBJ1-2; 7 positions match TRBD1. Germline loops: CDR1 MNHEY, CDR2 SMNVEV (reference sequence). V gave up 5 bases and J gave up 4 bases; unmatched junction bases: 10. There are 15 residues in the CDR3. CDR3 in amino acids: CASSPWDSPFYGYTF. In DNA, the CDR3 is TGTGCCAGCAGTCCCTGGGACAGTCCCTTCTATGGCTACACCTTC.

The chain combines TRBV25-1 with TRBJ1-6; D is unclear. CDR1 and CDR2 (germline): MGHDK, SYGVNS. Trimming removed 4 bases from V and 0 bases from J, with 10 bases in between. The CDR3 is made up of 16 amino acids. CDR3: CASSGGFSSYNSPLHF. DNA of the CDR3: TGTGCCAGCAGTGGAGGGTTTAGCTCCTATAATTCACCCCTCCACTTT.

The V gene is TRBV27, the J gene TRBJ2-1; 10 bases are a match to TRBD2. The CDR3 consists of 19 residues. V shed 6 bases and J 0 bases; nucleotides not matched to a gene: 14. The germline V gene has CDR1 MNHEY and CDR2 SMNVEV (reference sequence). The CDR3 here is CASSLMGSGGPSSYNEQFF. CDR3 bases: TGTGCCAGCAGCCTAATGGGTAGCGGGGGGCCTAGCTCCTACAATGAGCAGTTCTTC.

The V call is TRBV5-1, the J call TRBJ2-3; possible D gene TRBD2, 7 bases. Trimming pared 0 bases from V and 1 base from J, leaving 15 bases between. This CDR3 contains 17 residues. CDR1 is SGHRS, CDR2 YFSETQ, per germline. The CDR3 coding sequence is TGCGCCAGCAGCTTGGTAACGGGGGGCCGCGGCACAGATACGCAGTATTTT. It encodes CASSLVTGGRGTDTQYF.

The chain employs TRBV2 and TRBJ1-2, with D possibly matching TRBD1 (5 bases). Trimming took off 5 bases at V and 3 bases at J, with 10 bases between the two ends. Germline lookup yields CDR1 SNHLY and CDR2 FYNNEI. The CDR3 extends over 13 amino acids. CDR3 bases: TGTGCCAGCAGTCACAGGAGCGACTATGGCTACACCTTC. Amino acids: CASSHRSDYGYTF.

The V call is TRBV19, the J call TRBJ1-5, with D unclear. This CDR3 comprises 13 residues. Germline V gene data show CDR1 as LNHDA and CDR2 as SQIVND (reference sequence). Between the trimmed V and J ends, which lost 0 bases and 6 bases, there was a span of 6 bases. DNA of the CDR3: TGTGCCAGTAGTATAGAGGCACGTCAGCCCCAGCATTTT. Translating gives CASSIEARQPQHF.

The sample holds many counts of this clone. This chain joins TRBV7-2 and TRBJ1-5; possible D gene TRBD1, 5 bases. CDR1 SGHTA and CDR2 FQGNSA come from the germline V gene. The CDR3 is made up of 15 amino acids. V was cut by 2 bases and J by 5 bases, with 13 bases left in between. DNA for the CDR3: TGTGCCAGCAGCTTAAGGGTAGGGGTTGATCAGCCCCAGCATTTT. This translates into CASSLRVGVDQPQHF.

The chain combines TRBV9 with TRBJ1-2; a possible D gene is TRBD1 (5 bases). The CDR3 has 13 residues. V lost 0 bases and J lost 3, with 6 bases in between. Germline lookup yields CDR1 SGDLS and CDR2 YYNGEE. The CDR3 coding sequence is TGTGCCAGCAGCGTAGCGGGGGACTATGGCTACACCTTC. This codes for CASSVAGDYGYTF.

This chain connects TRBV5-1 to TRBJ2-2; the match to TRBD2 covers 7 bases. Trimming removed 0 bases from V and 5 bases from J; junction bases left unmatched: 4. Germline-derived CDR1 and CDR2 are SGHRS and YFSETQ. The CDR3 is 15 residues long. The CDR3 DNA sequence: TGCGCCAGCAGCTTGGAGTCGGGGGGTACCGGGGAGCTGTTTTTT. This translates into CASSLESGGTGELFF.

With regard to this clone: At the DNA level, this CDR3 is encoded by other sequences in the same sample as well. The V call is TRBV3-1 (or the pseudogene TRBV3-2), the J call TRBJ2-5, with 9 nucleotides matching TRBD1. J was trimmed by 4 bases and V by 6 bases; bases with no gene match: 6. This CDR3 contains 14 residues. Germline V gene lookup returns CDR1 LGHDT and CDR2 YNNKEL (reference sequence). As DNA, the CDR3 is TGTGCCAGCAGTCGTACAGGGGGCGGAGAGACCCAGTACTTC. Encoded protein: CASSRTGGGETQYF.

The V gene is TRBV3-1 (or the pseudogene TRBV3-2), the J gene TRBJ1-1; D unresolved. The ends were cut back, 3 bases at V and 6 bases at J, with 17 bases in the middle. There are 15 residues in the CDR3. Germline-derived CDR1 and CDR2 are LGHDT and YNNKEL (reference sequence). This CDR3 reads CASSHPGLGLAEAFF. CDR3 DNA sequence: TGTGCCAGCAGCCACCCCGGACTTGGCCTCGCTGAAGCTTTCTTT.

V and J are TRBV5-6 and TRBJ1-4; no definite D call. This CDR3 has 13 residues. Per the germline V gene, CDR1 is SGHDT and CDR2 is YYEEEE. V gave up 0 bases and J gave up 11 bases, with 11 bases separating them. In DNA form, the CDR3 reads TGTGCCAGCAGCTTGGTTGGCGAGAGGAAACTGTTTTTT. Amino acids: CASSLVGERKLFF.